This TCR beta chain emerged from a study of blood T cells in healthy people across ages. Study background: About one barcoded beta molecule was captured per two T cells (by template switching).

V lost 4 bases to trimming and J lost 3 bases; unmatched junction nucleotides: 20. The CDR3 runs 18 residues. CDR1 is GTSNPN and CDR2 is SVGIG in the germline V gene (reference sequence). Alongside a J-beta primer mix, a sample-barcoded 5' primer served in a second PCR lasting roughly 7 to 11 cycles. TCRdb called the 5' RACE reads again in MiXCR, with one record for every CDR3 protein. The sample comprises 700,000 to 950,000 distinct CDR3 sequences, 58% of which are singletons, and about 20% rests with the top ten. This clonotype turned up a few times. The gene calls are TRBV30 and TRBJ2-5; 7 nucleotides agree with TRBD2. This receptor was obtained from a man aged 30 to 39 in good health. What was sequenced was blood. The CDR3 sequence: CAWIKRGGLRGDKETQYF. In DNA, the CDR3 is TGTGCCTGGATAAAACGAGGAGGACTCCGGGGGGATAAAGAGACCCAGTACTTC.